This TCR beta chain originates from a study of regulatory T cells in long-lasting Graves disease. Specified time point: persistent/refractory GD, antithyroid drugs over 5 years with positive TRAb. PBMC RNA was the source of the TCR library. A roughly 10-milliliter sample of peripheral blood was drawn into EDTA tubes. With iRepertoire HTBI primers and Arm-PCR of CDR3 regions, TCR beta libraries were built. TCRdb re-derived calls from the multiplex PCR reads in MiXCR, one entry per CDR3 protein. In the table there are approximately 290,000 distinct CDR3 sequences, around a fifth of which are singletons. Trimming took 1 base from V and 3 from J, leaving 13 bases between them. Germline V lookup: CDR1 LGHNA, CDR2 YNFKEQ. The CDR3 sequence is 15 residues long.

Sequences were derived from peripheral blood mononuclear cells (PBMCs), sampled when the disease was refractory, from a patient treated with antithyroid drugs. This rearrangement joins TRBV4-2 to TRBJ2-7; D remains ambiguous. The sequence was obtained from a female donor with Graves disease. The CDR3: CASSQVPDLGYEQYF. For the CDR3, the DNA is TGTGCCAGCAGCCAAGTCCCTGACCTAGGCTACGAGCAGTACTTC.